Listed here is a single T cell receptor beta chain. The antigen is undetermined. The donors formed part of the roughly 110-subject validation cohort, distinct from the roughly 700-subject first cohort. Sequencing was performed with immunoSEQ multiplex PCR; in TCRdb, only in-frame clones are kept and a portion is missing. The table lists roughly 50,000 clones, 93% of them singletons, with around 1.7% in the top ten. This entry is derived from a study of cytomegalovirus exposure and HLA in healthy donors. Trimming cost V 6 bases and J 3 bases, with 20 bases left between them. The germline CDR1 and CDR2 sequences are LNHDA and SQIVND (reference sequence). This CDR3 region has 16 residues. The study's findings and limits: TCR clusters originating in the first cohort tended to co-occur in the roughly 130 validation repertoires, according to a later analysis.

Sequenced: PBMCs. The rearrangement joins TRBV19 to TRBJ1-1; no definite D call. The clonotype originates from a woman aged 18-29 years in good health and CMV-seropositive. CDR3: CASSPWTLEVDTEAFF. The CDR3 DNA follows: TGTGCCAGTAGCCCGTGGACCTTGGAGGTGGACACTGAAGCTTTCTTT.